This T cell receptor (beta chain) was retrieved from a study of OX40 agonist ivuxolimab in advanced cancers. Study-wide findings and caveats: Some of the nonresponding patients also showed low levels of normalized T-cell clonal expansion. Clonal expansion among partial responders at 0.1-3.0 mg/kg ranked near the lowest. At 0.1 to 3.0 mg/kg and by week 6, clonal expansion occurred in CD4+ and CD8+ blood T cells.

Germline assignment: CDR1 MGHRA and CDR2 YSYEKL. The CDR3 consists of 13 residues. The V end lost 0 bases, the J end lost 4 bases, and 7 bases lay between the germline ends. Worth noting for this clone: Its antigen is not known.

Profiled with immunoSEQ multiplex PCR; TCRdb holds only in-frame clones, not every one. The sample contains roughly 100,000 clones, 90% of which appear only once. The rearrangement links TRBV4-1 to TRBJ2-7; D gene uncertain. The input for sequencing was CD4+ or CD8+ T cells sorted from blood, taken in a trial of the OX40 agonist ivuxolimab. This sequence was found in an adult with an advanced solid tumor such as melanoma, head and neck, liver or kidney cancer. The CDR3, as DNA: TGCGCCAGCAGCCAAGAGATCCGGTACGAGCAGTACTTC. This encodes CASSQEIRYEQYF.